This T cell receptor beta chain appears in the sequencing data of a study of T-cell memory formation after mild COVID-19 (dated by TCRdb to the early 2020s). Regarding the complete study: TCR sequence clusters from the two donors were largely donor specific. T-cell clones expanding and contracting after mild COVID-19 in a couple of donors were tracked by longitudinal TCRalpha and TCRbeta repertoire sequencing. Two young, previously healthy adult volunteers, one female and one male, were included in the cohort. The research as a whole found: Only a couple of mild cases were covered in the study, and larger cohorts including severe cases with pre-infection samples were considered necessary. The second-wave clones that peaked on day 37 were not confirmed to be SARS-CoV-2 specific. Contracting CD4+ clones were found mainly in CM and EM memory subsets, while CD8+ clones were enriched in EMRA. Clones contracting from day 15 to 85 had balanced CD4/CD8 phenotypes, while a second wave expanding from day 15 to 37 was biased towards CD4+. Some responding clones were found in pre-infection memory, which suggests that pre-existing cross-reactive memory T cells took part in the SARS-CoV-2 response.

Sequenced on an Illumina NovaSeq 6000. TCRalpha and TCRbeta cDNA libraries were built by 5'RACE with constant-segment primers, adding sample barcodes and unique molecular identifiers. Trizol reagent was used to extract RNA from every sample. The libraries were amplified in two PCR steps, and the second step added a second sample barcode and Illumina TruSeq adapters. Sequencing of the libraries was done on an Illumina NovaSeq, producing 2 x 150 bp paired-end reads. The study's own analysis went as follows. Reads were demultiplexed and collapsed into UMI-guided consensus sequences with migec v1.2.7. Using mixcr v2.1.11, UMI consensuses were aligned to TRA and TRB V and J templates and then assembled into clonotypes. A clonotype was counted as expanded or contracted only when both edgeR and NoisET called the clonotype significant, with the noise models trained on biological replicates. For edgeR calls, the cutoffs were a false discovery rate-adjusted p below 0.01 and a log2 fold-change threshold of 1. As an exploratory analysis of dynamics, max-normalized trajectories of the 1000 most abundant clonotypes were examined with PCA combined with hierarchical clustering. The CD4 or CD8 phenotype of responding clones was assigned using the separately sequenced CD4+ and CD8+ repertoires. The public reads were reprocessed in TCRdb via fastp at Q25 and MiXCR, keeping in-frame beta chains. Merged by CDR3 protein, the rows form single entries marked with the most common genes and DNA. These V and J calls derive from TCRdb rather than the authors' analysis. The sample includes 340,000 or so distinct CDR3 sequences, with 10% to 15% observed a single time. Jointly, the top ten make up 20% to 25% of the sample.

PBMCs were isolated by Ficoll-Paque density gradient centrifugation. With regard to this clonotype: Its target antigen remains unknown. No base qualities exist here, and no much larger clone lies one base off it.

Sequences ENHRY (CDR1) and SYGVKD (CDR2) are obtained from the germline V gene. V sheds 10 bases and J sheds 1 base, leaving 10 bases between their ends. The CDR3 spans 12 residues, from the cysteine through the phenylalanine. Only the CDR3 DNA stays, 36 bases, in frame from base 1. The origin of this receptor is a man between 18 and 35 years old who had mild COVID-19 (a few samples of this study predate the infection). The sample titles of this study are shuffled in the database, so cell type and time point are left out; the donor was told from shared clones. Sequenced sample: PBMCs or a T cell subset sorted from them (not recorded which). The V gene is TRBV10-3 and the J gene is TRBJ1-1; there is no confident call for the D gene. The CDR3 region has the sequence CATIGSNTEAFF. The nucleotide sequence reads TGTGCCACCATCGGGTCGAACACTGAAGCTTTCTTT.